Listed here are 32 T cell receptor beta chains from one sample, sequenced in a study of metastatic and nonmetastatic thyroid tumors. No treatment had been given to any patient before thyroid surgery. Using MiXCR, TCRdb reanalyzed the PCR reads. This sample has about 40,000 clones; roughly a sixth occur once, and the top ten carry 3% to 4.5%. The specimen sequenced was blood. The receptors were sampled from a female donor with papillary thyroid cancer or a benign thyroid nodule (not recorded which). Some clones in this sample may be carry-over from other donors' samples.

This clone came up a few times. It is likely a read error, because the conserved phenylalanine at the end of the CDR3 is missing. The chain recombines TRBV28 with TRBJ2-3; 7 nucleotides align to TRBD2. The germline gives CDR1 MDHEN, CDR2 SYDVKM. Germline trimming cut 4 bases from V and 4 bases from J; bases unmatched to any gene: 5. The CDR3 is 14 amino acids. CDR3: CASSWAGVSDTQYL. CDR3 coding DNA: TGTGCCAGCAGTTGGGCGGGAGTGTCAGATACGCAGTATCTT.

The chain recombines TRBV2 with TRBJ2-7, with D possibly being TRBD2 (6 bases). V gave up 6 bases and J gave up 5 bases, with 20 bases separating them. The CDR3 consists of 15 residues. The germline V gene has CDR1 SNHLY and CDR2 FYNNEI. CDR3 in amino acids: CASRGAAGGRDEQYF. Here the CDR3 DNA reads TGTGCCAGCAGAGGTGCAGCTGGAGGGCGCGACGAGCAGTACTTC. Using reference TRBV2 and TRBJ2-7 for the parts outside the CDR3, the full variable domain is EPEVTQTPSHQVTQMGQEVILRCVPISNHLYFYWYRQILGQKVEFLVSFYNNEISEKSEIFDDQFSVERPDGSNFTLKIRSTKLEDSAMYFCASRGAAGGRDEQYFGPGTRLTVT.

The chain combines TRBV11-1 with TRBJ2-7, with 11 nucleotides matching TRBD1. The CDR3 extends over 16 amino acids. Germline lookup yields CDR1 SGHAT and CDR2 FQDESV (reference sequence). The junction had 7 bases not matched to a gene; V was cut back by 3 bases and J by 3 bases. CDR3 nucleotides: TGTGCCAGCAGCTTGGGAACCGGGACAGGGGGCTACGAGCAGTACTTC. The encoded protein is CASSLGTGTGGYEQYF.

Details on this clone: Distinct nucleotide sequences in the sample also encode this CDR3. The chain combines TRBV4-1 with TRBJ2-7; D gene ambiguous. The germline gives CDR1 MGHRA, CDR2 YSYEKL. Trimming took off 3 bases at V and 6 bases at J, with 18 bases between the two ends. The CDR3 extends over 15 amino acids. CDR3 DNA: TGCGCCAGCAGCCATATGCAGAGAGGTACTGGCGAGCAGTACTTC. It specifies CASSHMQRGTGEQYF.

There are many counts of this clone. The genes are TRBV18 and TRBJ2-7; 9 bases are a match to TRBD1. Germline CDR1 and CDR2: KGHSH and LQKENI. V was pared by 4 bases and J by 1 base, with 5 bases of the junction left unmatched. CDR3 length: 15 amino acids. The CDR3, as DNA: TGTGCCAGCTCACTGGACAGGGGATCTTCCTACGAGCAGTACTTC. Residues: CASSLDRGSSYEQYF.

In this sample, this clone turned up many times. The CDR3 region is CASSTYGLQETQYF. The CDR3 DNA reads TGTGCCAGCAGTACCTACGGCCTACAAGAGACCCAGTACTTC. The V call is TRBV28, the J call TRBJ2-5; D not resolved. Germline V CDR1 and CDR2: MDHEN, SYDVKM. V gave up 5 bases and J gave up 2 bases, with 12 bases separating them. This CDR3 spans 14 amino acids.

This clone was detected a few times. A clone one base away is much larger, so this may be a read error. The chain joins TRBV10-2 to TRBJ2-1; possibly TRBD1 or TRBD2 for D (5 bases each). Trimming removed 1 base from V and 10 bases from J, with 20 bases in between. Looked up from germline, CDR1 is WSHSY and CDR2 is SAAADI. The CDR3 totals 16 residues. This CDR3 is CASSECGRESKPEQFF. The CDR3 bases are TGCGCCAGCAGTGAGTGTGGCAGGGAGTCGAAGCCGGAGCAGTTCTTC.

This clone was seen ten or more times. In DNA, the CDR3 is TGTGCCAGCAGTTCCTCACAGGGTCCCTCCTACGAGCAGTACTTC. This encodes CASSSSQGPSYEQYF. The genes are TRBV6-5 and TRBJ2-7; maybe TRBD1 (6 bases). There are 15 residues in the CDR3. Germline lookup yields CDR1 MNHEY and CDR2 SVGAGI. V was shortened by 4 bases and J by 0 bases, with 13 bases between the two germline ends.

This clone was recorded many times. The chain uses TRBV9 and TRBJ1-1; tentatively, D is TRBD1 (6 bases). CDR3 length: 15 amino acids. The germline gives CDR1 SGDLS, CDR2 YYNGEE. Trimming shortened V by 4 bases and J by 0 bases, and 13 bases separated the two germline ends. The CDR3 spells CASSRTRQVNTEAFF. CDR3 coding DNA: TGTGCCAGCAGCCGAACCCGACAGGTGAACACTGAAGCTTTCTTT.

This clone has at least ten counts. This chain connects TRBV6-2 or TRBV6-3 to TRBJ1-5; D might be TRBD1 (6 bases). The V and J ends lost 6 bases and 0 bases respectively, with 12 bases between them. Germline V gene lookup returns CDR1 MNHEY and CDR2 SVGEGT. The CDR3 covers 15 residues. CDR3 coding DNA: TGTGCCAGCAGGATGGACAGTCTTAGCAATCAGCCCCAGCATTTT. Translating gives CASRMDSLSNQPQHF.

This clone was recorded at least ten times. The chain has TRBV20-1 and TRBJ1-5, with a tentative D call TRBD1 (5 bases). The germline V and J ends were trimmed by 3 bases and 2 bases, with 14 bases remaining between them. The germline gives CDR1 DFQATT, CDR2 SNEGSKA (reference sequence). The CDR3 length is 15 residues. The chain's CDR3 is CSASESGGGNQPQHF. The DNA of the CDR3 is TGCAGTGCTAGCGAGAGTGGGGGAGGCAATCAGCCCCAGCATTTT.

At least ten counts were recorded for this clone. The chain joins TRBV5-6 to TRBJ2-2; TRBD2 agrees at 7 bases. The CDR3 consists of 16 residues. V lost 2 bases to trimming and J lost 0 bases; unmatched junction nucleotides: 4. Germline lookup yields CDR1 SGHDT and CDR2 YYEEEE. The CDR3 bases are TGTGCCAGCAGCTTACTAGCGCCGACGAACACCGGGGAGCTGTTTTTT. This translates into CASSLLAPTNTGELFF.

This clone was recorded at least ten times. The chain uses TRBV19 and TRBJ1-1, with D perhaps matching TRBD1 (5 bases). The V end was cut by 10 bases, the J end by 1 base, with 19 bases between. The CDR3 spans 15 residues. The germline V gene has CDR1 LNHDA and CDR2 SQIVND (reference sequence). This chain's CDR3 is CATRQRREENTEAFF. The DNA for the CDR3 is TGTGCCACCCGACAGCGCCGGGAGGAGAACACTGAAGCTTTCTTT.

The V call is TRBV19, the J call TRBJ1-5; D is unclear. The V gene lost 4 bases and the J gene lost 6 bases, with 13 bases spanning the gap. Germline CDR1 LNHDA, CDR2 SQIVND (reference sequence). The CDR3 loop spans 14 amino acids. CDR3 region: CASSTHGKFQPQHF. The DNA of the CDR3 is TGTGCCAGTAGTACTCATGGGAAGTTTCAGCCCCAGCATTTT. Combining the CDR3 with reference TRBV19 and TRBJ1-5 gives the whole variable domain DGGITQSPKYLFRKEGQNVTLSCEQNLNHDAMYWYRQDPGQGLRLIYYSQIVNDFQKGDIAEGYSVSREKKESFPLTVTSAQKNPTAFYLCASSTHGKFQPQHFGDGTRLSIL.

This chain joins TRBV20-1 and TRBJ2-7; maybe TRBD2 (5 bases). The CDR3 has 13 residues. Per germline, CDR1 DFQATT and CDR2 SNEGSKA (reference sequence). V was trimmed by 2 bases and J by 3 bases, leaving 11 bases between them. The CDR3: CSARTRGIYEQYF. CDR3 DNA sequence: TGCAGTGCTAGAACTAGAGGGATCTACGAGCAGTACTTC.

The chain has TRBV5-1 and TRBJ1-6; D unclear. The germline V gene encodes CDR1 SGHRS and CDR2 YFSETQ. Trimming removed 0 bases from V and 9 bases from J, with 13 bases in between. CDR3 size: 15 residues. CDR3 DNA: TGCGCCAGCAGCTTGGCTGTTGGGGTCGGTTCACCCCTCCACTTT. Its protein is CASSLAVGVGSPLHF.

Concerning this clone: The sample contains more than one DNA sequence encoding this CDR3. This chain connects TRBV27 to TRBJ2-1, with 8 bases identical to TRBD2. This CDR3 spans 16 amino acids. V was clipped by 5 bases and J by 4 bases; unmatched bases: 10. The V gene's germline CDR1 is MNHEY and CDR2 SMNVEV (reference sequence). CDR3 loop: CASSPGTSAKYNEQFF. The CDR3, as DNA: TGTGCCAGCAGTCCCGGGACTAGTGCAAAATACAATGAGCAGTTCTTC.

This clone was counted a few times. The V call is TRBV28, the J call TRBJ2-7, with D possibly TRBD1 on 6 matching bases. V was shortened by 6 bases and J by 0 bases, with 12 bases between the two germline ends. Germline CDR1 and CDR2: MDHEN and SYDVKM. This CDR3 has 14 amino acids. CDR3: CASRNTGNSYEQYF. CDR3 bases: TGTGCCAGCAGGAATACAGGGAACTCCTACGAGCAGTACTTC.

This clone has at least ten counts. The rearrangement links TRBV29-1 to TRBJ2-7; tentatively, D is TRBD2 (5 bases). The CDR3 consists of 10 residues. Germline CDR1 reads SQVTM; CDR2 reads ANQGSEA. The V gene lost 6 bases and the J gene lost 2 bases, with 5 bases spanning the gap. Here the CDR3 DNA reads TGCAGCGTCGGGACCTACGAGCAGTACTTC. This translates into CSVGTYEQYF.

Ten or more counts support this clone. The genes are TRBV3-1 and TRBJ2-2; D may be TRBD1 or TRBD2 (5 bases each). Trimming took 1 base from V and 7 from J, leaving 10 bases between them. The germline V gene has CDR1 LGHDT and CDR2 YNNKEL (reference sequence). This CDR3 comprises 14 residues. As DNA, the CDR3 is TGTGCCAGCAGCCAAGGAGGGGAAGGCGGGGAGCTGTTTTTT. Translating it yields CASSQGGEGGELFF.

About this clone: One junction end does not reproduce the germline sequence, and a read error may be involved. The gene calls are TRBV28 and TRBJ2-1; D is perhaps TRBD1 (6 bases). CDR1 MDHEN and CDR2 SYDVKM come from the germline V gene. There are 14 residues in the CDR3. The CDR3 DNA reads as TGTGCCAGCAGTTTGCGTACAGGGTCGGGTGAGCATTTCTTC. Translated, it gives CASSLRTGSGEHFF.

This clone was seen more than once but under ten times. CDR3 in amino acids: CASNGGGDNNSPLHF. As DNA, the CDR3 is TGTGCCAGCAATGGAGGTGGAGATAATAATTCACCCCTCCACTTT. This sequence joins TRBV6-1 and TRBJ1-6; D remains ambiguous. Germline loops: CDR1 MNHNS, CDR2 SASEGT. CDR3 length: 15 amino acids. Trimming left V 7 bases short and J 5 bases short, with 15 bases between.

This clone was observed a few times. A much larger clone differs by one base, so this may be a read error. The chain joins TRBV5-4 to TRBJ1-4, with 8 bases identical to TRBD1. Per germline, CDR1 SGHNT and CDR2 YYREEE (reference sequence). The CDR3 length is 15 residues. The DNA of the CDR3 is TGTGCCAGCAGCTTGCAGGGACAGGAGCTTGAAAGACTGTTTTTT. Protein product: CASSLQGQELERLFF.

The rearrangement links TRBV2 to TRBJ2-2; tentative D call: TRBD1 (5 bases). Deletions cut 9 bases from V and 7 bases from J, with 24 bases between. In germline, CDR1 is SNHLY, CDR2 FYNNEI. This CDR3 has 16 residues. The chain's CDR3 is CASTPSGRARGGELFF. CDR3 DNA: TGTGCCAGTACCCCCTCCGGCAGGGCTAGGGGCGGGGAGCTGTTTTTT.

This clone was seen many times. CDR3 DNA: TGTGCCAGCCGAGCGAGCTCCTACAATGAGCAGTTCTTC. It codes for CASRASSYNEQFF. The chain uses TRBV6-1 and TRBJ2-1; no firm D call. Per germline, CDR1 MNHNS and CDR2 SASEGT. The CDR3 totals 13 residues. The V end was cut by 8 bases, the J end by 0 bases, with 8 bases between.

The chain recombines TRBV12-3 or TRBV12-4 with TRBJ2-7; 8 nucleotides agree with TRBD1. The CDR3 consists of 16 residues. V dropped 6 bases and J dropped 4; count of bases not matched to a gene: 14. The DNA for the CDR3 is TGTGCCAGCAGCCAGCAAGAACGGACAGGGAGGTACGAGCAGTACTTC. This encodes CASSQQERTGRYEQYF.

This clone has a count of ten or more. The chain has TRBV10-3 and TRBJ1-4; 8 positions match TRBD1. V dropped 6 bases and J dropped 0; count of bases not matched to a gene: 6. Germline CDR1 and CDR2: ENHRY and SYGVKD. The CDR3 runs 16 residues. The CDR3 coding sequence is TGTGCCATCAGCGCCACAGGGGGAGCAACTAATGAAAAACTGTTTTTT. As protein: CAISATGGATNEKLFF.

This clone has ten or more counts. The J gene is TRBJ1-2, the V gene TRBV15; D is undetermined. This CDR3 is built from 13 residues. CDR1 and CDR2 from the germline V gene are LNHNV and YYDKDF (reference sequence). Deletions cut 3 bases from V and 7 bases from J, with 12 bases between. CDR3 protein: CATSSVRSGGYTF. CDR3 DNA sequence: TGTGCCACCAGCAGCGTTCGATCTGGTGGCTACACCTTC.

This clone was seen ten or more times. CDR3: CASSLEPYGYTF. The CDR3 DNA is TGTGCCAGCAGCTTGGAGCCCTATGGCTACACCTTC. The genes are TRBV5-6 and TRBJ1-2; D remains unclear. The V end was cut by 0 bases, the J end by 4 bases, with 4 bases between. The germline V gene encodes CDR1 SGHDT and CDR2 YYEEEE. The CDR3 is 12 residues long.

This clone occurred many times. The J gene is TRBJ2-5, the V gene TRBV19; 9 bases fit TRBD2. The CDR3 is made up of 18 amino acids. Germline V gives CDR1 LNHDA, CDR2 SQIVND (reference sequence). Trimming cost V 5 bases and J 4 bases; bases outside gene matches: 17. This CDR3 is CASSAPGAGGTWGETQYF. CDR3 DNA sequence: TGTGCCAGTAGTGCCCCAGGAGCGGGAGGTACTTGGGGAGAGACCCAGTACTTC.

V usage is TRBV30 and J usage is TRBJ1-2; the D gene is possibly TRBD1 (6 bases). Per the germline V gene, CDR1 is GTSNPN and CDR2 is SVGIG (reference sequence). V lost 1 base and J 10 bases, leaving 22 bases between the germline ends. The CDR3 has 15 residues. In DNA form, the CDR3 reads TGTGCCTGGAGTGCTAAAGGTAACAGGGAAGACGTCTACACCTTC. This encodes CAWSAKGNREDVYTF.

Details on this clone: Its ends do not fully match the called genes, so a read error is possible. Here the CDR3 DNA reads TGTGCCAGCAGTTACTGGGGGCAATTCTACGAGCATTACTTC. It translates to CASSYWGQFYEHYF. This chain joins TRBV6-5 and TRBJ2-7; possible D gene TRBD1, 6 bases. The CDR3 spans 14 residues. Germline V gene sequence: CDR1 MNHEY, CDR2 SVGAGI.